This entry lists 20 T cell receptor beta chains sequenced from one sample in a study of shared clonotypes between healthy human individuals. Sequencing used immunoSEQ multiplex PCR; TCRdb keeps in-frame clones, though not all of them. The table lists about 2.1 million clones, just over 90% of them singletons, with over 1.5% in the top ten. As defined, naive CD8 cells were CD45RO-negative and positively selected for CCR7, with terminally differentiated effector memory CD45RA+ cells excluded. The sample comprised naive CD8+ T cells from PBMCs. The receptor set was obtained from a young man in good health. Some clones in this sample may be carry-over from other donors' samples.

This clone was detected a few times. The gene calls are TRBV7-9 and TRBJ1-2; the D is unclear. The CDR3 spans 11 residues. V gave up 4 bases and J gave up 8 bases, with 8 bases separating them. CDR1 is SEHNR and CDR2 is FQNEAQ in the germline V gene (reference sequence). CDR3 sequence (DNA): TGTGCCAGCAGCTGGAAGTCCGGCTACACCTTC. Protein sequence: CASSWKSGYTF.

This clone was detected a few times. The J gene is TRBJ1-1, the V gene TRBV6-1, with D uncertain. The CDR3 is made up of 14 amino acids. Germline V gene lookup returns CDR1 MNHNS and CDR2 SASEGT. The germline V and J ends were trimmed by 1 base and 11 bases, with 17 bases remaining between them. As DNA, the CDR3 is TGTGCCAGCAGTGAAGGATTACGGGAATTGATCGCTTTCTTT. It codes for CASSEGLRELIAFF.

V gene TRBV5-1 combines with J gene TRBJ2-3; either TRBD1 or TRBD2 may fit D (5 bases each). Germline CDR1 SGHRS, CDR2 YFSETQ. V was shortened by 3 bases and J by 1 base, with 12 bases between the two germline ends. CDR3 length: 15 residues. CDR3 in amino acids: CASSWGLYRTDTQYF. CDR3 sequence (DNA): TGCGCCAGCAGCTGGGGGTTATACCGCACAGATACGCAGTATTTT.

This chain connects TRBV4-1 to TRBJ1-1; D is unclear. The V end lost 2 bases, the J end lost 4 bases, and 11 bases lay between the germline ends. The CDR3 covers 14 residues. CDR1 MGHRA and CDR2 YSYEKL come from the germline V gene. CDR3 amino acids: CASSQNRGVTEAFF. As DNA, the CDR3 is TGCGCCAGCAGCCAAAATCGGGGTGTCACTGAAGCTTTCTTT.

The chain links TRBV6-5 to TRBJ1-1; no clear D gene. Germline CDR1 MNHEY, CDR2 SVGAGI. The ends were cut back, 1 base at V and 10 bases at J, with 16 bases in the middle. The CDR3 contains 14 residues. CDR3 loop: CASSYLQTREGAFF. CDR3 nucleotides: TGTGCCAGCAGTTACTTACAGACCCGAGAGGGAGCTTTCTTT.

The V call is TRBV19, the J call TRBJ2-1; D is possibly TRBD1 (5 bases). Trimming left V 9 bases short and J 7 bases short, with 22 bases between. Germline CDR1 reads LNHDA; CDR2 reads SQIVND (reference sequence). This CDR3 is built from 15 residues. The CDR3 here is CASSMTVMQLNEQFF. As DNA, the CDR3 is TGTGCCAGCTCCATGACAGTCATGCAATTAAATGAGCAGTTCTTC.

This clone has only one observation. The chain has TRBV15 and TRBJ2-7; maybe TRBD2 (5 bases). Trimming removed 1 base from V and 0 bases from J, with 13 bases in between. Germline CDR1 is LNHNV and CDR2 is YYDKDF (reference sequence). The CDR3 totals 16 residues. CDR3 protein: CATSRVPRGNSYEQYF. In nucleotides, the CDR3 is TGTGCCACCAGCAGAGTTCCCCGAGGGAACTCCTACGAGCAGTACTTC.

The chain carries TRBV6-5 and TRBJ2-7; D may be TRBD2 (6 bases). CDR1 MNHEY and CDR2 SVGAGI come from the germline V gene. The CDR3 spans 15 residues. V gave up 7 bases and J gave up 3 bases, with 19 bases separating them. CDR3 residues: CASIPQGGVYYEQYF. DNA for the CDR3: TGTGCCAGCATCCCACAAGGCGGGGTCTACTACGAGCAGTACTTC.

This sequence joins TRBV6-5 and TRBJ2-7; 14 bases are shared with TRBD2. V was clipped by 5 bases and J by 3 bases; unmatched bases: 3. The CDR3 is 15 residues long. The germline gives CDR1 MNHEY, CDR2 SVGAGI. The CDR3 DNA reads TGTGCCAGCAGTCAGGGACTAGCGGGAGTCTACGAGCAGTACTTC. Translated, it gives CASSQGLAGVYEQYF.

The V gene is TRBV28, the J gene TRBJ1-2, with D maybe TRBD1 (5 bases). Trimming left V 2 bases short and J 6 bases short, with 7 bases between. The CDR3 is 12 residues long. CDR1 and CDR2 (germline): MDHEN, SYDVKM. The CDR3 loop is CASSLGGHGYTF. The CDR3 nucleotides are TGTGCCAGCAGTTTAGGGGGACATGGCTACACCTTC.

The chain combines TRBV2 with TRBJ2-4; TRBD1 might be the D (6 bases). CDR1 is SNHLY and CDR2 is FYNNEI in the germline V gene. The CDR3 has 12 amino acids. Trimming stripped 6 bases from V and 8 bases from J, with 11 bases between. The CDR3 protein is CASRGTWDIQYF. For the CDR3, the DNA is TGTGCCAGCAGAGGGACATGGGACATTCAGTACTTC.

The V call is TRBV19, the J call TRBJ2-3; D possibly corresponds to TRBD1 (5 bases). This CDR3 has 15 amino acids. V shed 3 bases and J shed 2 bases, with 12 bases lying between them. Germline CDR1 LNHDA, CDR2 SQIVND (reference sequence). CDR3: CASSIGFGATDTQYF. The DNA for the CDR3 is TGTGCCAGTAGTATCGGGTTTGGGGCCACAGATACGCAGTATTTT.

The chain combines TRBV27 with TRBJ1-4; D perhaps matches TRBD1 (6 bases). The CDR3 loop spans 12 amino acids. The V and J ends lost 5 bases and 12 bases respectively, with 13 bases between them. CDR1 MNHEY and CDR2 SMNVEV come from the germline V gene (reference sequence). The CDR3 DNA follows: TGTGCCAGCAGTCCCTGGGGACATCAACTGTTTTTT. It encodes CASSPWGHQLFF.

This chain joins TRBV4-3 and TRBJ2-1, with a weak D call TRBD2 (5 bases). CDR3 length: 18 residues. V shed 0 bases and J shed 3 bases, with 18 bases lying between them. CDR1 and CDR2 from the germline V gene are LGHNA and YSLEER. The CDR3 here is CASSQDLPFTEGYNEQFF. CDR3 DNA: TGCGCCAGCAGCCAAGATCTTCCTTTTACCGAGGGCTACAATGAGCAGTTCTTC.

The rearrangement links TRBV12-5 to TRBJ1-1, with a tentative D call TRBD1 (6 bases). The germline V gene encodes CDR1 LGHNT and CDR2 FRNRAP. The V and J ends lost 7 bases and 5 bases respectively, with 23 bases between them. The CDR3 consists of 16 residues. This CDR3 is CASARHGAGEGTEAFF. The CDR3 DNA reads TGTGCTAGTGCACGACACGGGGCAGGGGAAGGAACTGAAGCTTTCTTT. Based on the CDR3 plus reference TRBV12-5 and TRBJ1-1, the full variable domain is DARVTQTPRHKVTEMGQEVTMRCQPILGHNTVFWYRQTMMQGLELLAYFRNRAPLDDSGMPKDRFSAEMPDATLATLKIQPSEPRDSAVYFCASARHGAGEGTEAFFGQGTRLTVV.

This sequence joins TRBV7-3 and TRBJ2-7, with TRBD1 identical over 7 bases. From germline, CDR1 is SGHTA and CDR2 FQGTGA. Trimming took 0 bases from V and 6 from J; bases not matched to a gene: 5. The CDR3 is made up of 14 amino acids. In DNA, the CDR3 is TGTGCCAGCAGCTTAACAGGGGCAGGGGGCGAGCAGTACTTC. Its protein is CASSLTGAGGEQYF.

The rearrangement uses TRBV9 and TRBJ2-7; TRBD2 agrees at 10 bases. V lost 4 bases, J lost 7 bases, and 11 bases stayed unmatched. CDR3 length equals 15 residues. Germline V gene lookup returns CDR1 SGDLS and CDR2 YYNGEE. The CDR3 loop reads CASSSSGTSDGEQYF. The CDR3 DNA reads TGTGCCAGCAGCTCCTCCGGGACTAGCGATGGAGAGCAGTACTTC.

J is TRBJ2-2 and V is TRBV5-1; D is ambiguous. V lost 3 bases and J lost 6, with 6 bases in between. In germline, CDR1 is SGHRS, CDR2 YFSETQ. The CDR3 has 12 amino acids. The chain's CDR3 is CASSSVAGELFF. The CDR3 coding sequence is TGCGCCAGCAGCTCGGTGGCCGGGGAGCTGTTTTTT. Full variable domain (missing parts from reference TRBV5-1 and TRBJ2-2): KAGVTQTPRYLIKTRGQQVTLSCSPISGHRSVSWYQQTPGQGLQFLFEYFSETQRNKGNFPGRFSGRQFSNSRSEMNVSTLELGDSALYLCASSSVAGELFFGEGSRLTVL.

V usage is TRBV15 and J usage is TRBJ1-2; D unresolved. The V end lost 9 bases, the J end lost 0 bases, and 17 bases lay between the germline ends. This CDR3 region has 15 residues. The germline CDR1 and CDR2 sequences are LNHNV and YYDKDF (reference sequence). This CDR3 is CATSETRTSNYGYTF. The DNA for the CDR3 is TGTGCCACTTCAGAAACCCGGACCTCTAACTATGGCTACACCTTC.

The V call is TRBV5-1, the J call TRBJ2-3, with 8 bases that match TRBD1. The ends lost 4 bases at V and 1 base at J; junction bases unmatched: 14. Germline CDR1 and CDR2: SGHRS and YFSETQ. The CDR3 consists of 18 residues. The CDR3 here is CASSMTGAGVLRTDTQYF. The CDR3 coding sequence is TGCGCCAGCAGCATGACAGGGGCGGGTGTCCTGCGCACAGATACGCAGTATTTT.